Given below is one T cell receptor (beta chain) in context. It has no known antigen specificity. No base quality values were provided; no much bigger clone lies one nucleotide off. The time point label, as the study defines it: cycle 1 day 1 (C1D1), immediately before nivolumab initiation. Every trial patient had relapsed following autologous stem cell transplantation, and prior brentuximab vedotin exposure was what differed among cohorts A, B and C. The trial cohort was composed of over 50 patients with relapsed/refractory classical Hodgkin lymphoma, for whom complete response, partial response or progressive disease was recorded as best overall response. In the multi-cohort phase II CheckMate 205 trial, trial patients received single-agent nivolumab. Best overall response was determined by an independent review committee according to the 2007 International Working Group response criteria. Trial PBMCs were collected immediately before nivolumab initiation (C1D1) and during therapy at cycle 2 day 1 and cycle 4 day 1. Peripheral blood was collected in 8 mL Vacutainer Cell Preparation Tubes, from which PBMCs were isolated by centrifugation and then cryopreserved.

The sample belongs to a study of PD-1 blockade in classical Hodgkin lymphoma (TCRdb year 2020). In the study overall: Nivolumab dosing was 3 mg/kg intravenously every 2 weeks, continuing until either disease progression or unacceptable toxicity. The study used TCR beta sequencing and CyTOF to define a peripheral blood immune signature of response to PD-1 blockade in classical Hodgkin lymphoma.

CDR1 and CDR2 were assigned from the germline V gene as MNHNS and SASEGT. Clipping removes 6 bases from V and 0 bases from J, with 6 as the unmatched junction base count. Counted from cysteine to phenylalanine, this CDR3 has 15 amino acids. CDR3 DNA is the only sequence kept; it has 45 bases, read in frame from the first base. The Qiagen DNeasy kit was used to extract genomic DNA from unsorted PBMCs and from the negatively selected CD4+ and CD8+ fractions. TCR beta CDR3 regions were subjected to amplification by immunoSEQ multiplex PCR with primers that anneal to V and J segments. A synthetic immune receptor repertoire was used to minimize amplification bias, and any remaining bias was removed computationally after sequencing. As for the authors' bioinformatics: Custom Python scripts were used to quantify repertoire diversity as the Shannon entropy index. Unsorted, CD4+ and CD8+ repertoires were examined separately, except in combined analyses, for which CD4+ and CD8+ sequences were merged in silico. Clonal expansion was defined as a frequency increase of at least 2-fold after treatment compared with C1D1, and clones undetected at baseline were assigned a pseudocount of 0.5. Singleton clones were defined as clones with 0 or 1 copy at C1D1, and non-singleton clones were defined as clones with 2 or more copies. By matching protein sequences in sorted samples from the same patient, clones expanded in unsorted samples were annotated as CD4+, CD8+ or unknown. Wilcoxon tests were applied to paired samples to test diversity changes from C1D1 to C4D1. TCRdb obtained this table from immuneACCESS and retained in-frame rearrangements with V and J assigned. These tables miss some clones; where compared with another copy, unresolved V genes account for less than half of the shortfall, and the remainder is unexplained. V, J and clone size were drawn from that table, and D and trimming were deduced from the DNA. This sample comprises about 61,000 clones, over 75% of them detected only once. The top ten clones comprise roughly 15% of the sample.

The study at large found these results: Diversity was lower in patients who began nivolumab less than 1 year after ASCT, so these patients were left out of later analyses to avoid confounding by immune reconstitution. Baseline TCR diversity was reported to be lower in newly diagnosed patients than in healthy donors and to be lower still in relapsed/refractory patients. By C4D1, a significant rise was seen in CD4+ TCR diversity but not in CD8+ TCR diversity (p=0.0027 vs p=0.16), and the rise was most apparent among complete responders (p=0.02). The study was restricted to a single clinical trial cohort, and the causes of repertoire differences, possibly disease activity or prior therapy, were left undefined. Trial patients with a complete response had baseline diversity similar to that of newly diagnosed patients, while partial responders and progressors had significantly lower diversity.

This receptor chain uses TRBV6-1 and TRBJ2-7; 9 bases in between match TRBD1. This material consisted of peripheral blood mononuclear cells (PBMCs), taken at baseline. The TCR was taken from a human donor with classical Hodgkin lymphoma. The DNA sequence reads TGTGCCAGCAGCCTCGGACAGGGGAGCTCCTACGAGCAGTACTTC. The translation is CASSLGQGSSYEQYF.